The present T cell receptor beta chain was sequenced within a study of blood T cell repertoires in COVID-19. This clone was observed once. The repertoire was sequenced with immunoSEQ multiplex PCR; TCRdb's copy has only in-frame clones and lacks some. The data contain tens of thousands of clones, around 87% of them singletons. The CDR3 runs to 14 residues. V shed 4 bases and J shed 5 bases, with 11 bases lying between them. The germline V gene has CDR1 SGHAT and CDR2 FQNNGV. This sequence originates from a man in his fifties with active or convalescent COVID-19. This chain links TRBV11-2 with TRBJ1-4, with D perhaps matching TRBD1 (5 bases). Sequencing was performed on peripheral blood. CDR3 sequence (DNA): TGTGCCAGCAGCTCCTTCCGACAGAATGAAAAACTGTTTTTT. This codes for CASSSFRQNEKLFF.